The 15 T cell receptor beta chains listed next were all sequenced from one sample in a study of shared clonotypes between healthy human individuals. Method: immunoSEQ multiplex PCR; TCRdb's copy keeps in-frame clones and lacks some. Here the sample spans around 1 million clones, 70% to 85% being singletons. The sample consisted of memory CD4+ T cells sorted from blood. Documented subset: CD45RA-negative fraction. Source of these receptors: a man between 18 and 29 years old in good health.

The chain recombines TRBV7-9 with TRBJ2-7; possibly TRBD2 for D (5 bases). CDR3 length equals 11 residues. Germline CDR1 SEHNR, CDR2 FQNEAQ (reference sequence). V gave up 5 bases and J gave up 6 bases, with 8 bases separating them. The CDR3, as DNA: TGTGCCAGCAGCCTAAGCGGCGAGCAGTACTTC. Translated, it gives CASSLSGEQYF.

This chain joins TRBV28 and TRBJ1-5; D gene unclear. Trimming cost V 6 bases and J 6 bases, with 15 bases left between them. Germline V CDR1 and CDR2: MDHEN, SYDVKM. CDR3 length equals 14 residues. The CDR3 loop is CASSHTRAVQPQHF. DNA of the CDR3: TGTGCCAGCAGCCACACGAGGGCGGTTCAGCCCCAGCATTTT.

This clone came up a few times. This rearrangement joins TRBV5-4 to TRBJ2-7; 11 positions match TRBD2. The ends lost 0 bases at V and 5 bases at J; junction bases unmatched: 4. The germline V gene encodes CDR1 SGHNT and CDR2 YYREEE (reference sequence). CDR3 length equals 15 residues. CDR3 bases: TGTGCCAGCAGCTTGGATAGCGGGAGGGTAAACGAGCAGTACTTC. As protein: CASSLDSGRVNEQYF.

V is TRBV28 and J is TRBJ1-2; 8 nucleotides line up with TRBD1. CDR1 is MDHEN and CDR2 is SYDVKM in the germline V gene. V shed 7 bases, J shed 7 bases, and the junction held 8 bases outside the gene matches. This CDR3 has 13 residues. The CDR3 reads CASTVTGDSGYTF. The CDR3 region has the DNA TGTGCCAGCACCGTGACAGGGGACTCTGGCTACACCTTC.

This clone was counted a single time. The chain is built from TRBV28 and TRBJ2-7; D is ambiguous. With 5 bases removed from V and 7 bases from J, the gap between germline ends came to 12 bases. The CDR3 has 12 amino acids. Germline V gene sequence: CDR1 MDHEN, CDR2 SYDVKM. This chain's CDR3 is CASSLRIKEQYF. The CDR3 DNA reads TGTGCCAGCAGTCTCCGAATTAAGGAGCAGTACTTC.

This chain uses TRBV5-1 with TRBJ1-6; TRBD1 agrees at 11 bases. This CDR3 has 21 amino acids. The junction had 19 bases not matched to a gene; V was cut back by 4 bases and J by 4 bases. Germline loops: CDR1 SGHRS, CDR2 YFSETQ. CDR3: CASSLFGPGQGDLAYNSPLHF. The CDR3 bases are TGCGCCAGCAGCCTCTTCGGACCGGGACAGGGGGATTTAGCGTATAATTCACCCCTCCACTTT.

The chain combines TRBV18 with TRBJ1-2, with D maybe TRBD1 (6 bases). V gave up 3 bases and J gave up 7 bases, with 12 bases separating them. Germline V gene data show CDR1 as KGHSH and CDR2 as LQKENI. The CDR3 spans 13 residues. CDR3: CASSPGQQGGYTF. The CDR3, as DNA: TGTGCCAGCTCACCGGGACAACAAGGTGGCTACACCTTC. Variable domain in full (rest from reference TRBV18 and TRBJ1-2): NAGVMQNPRHLVRRRGQEARLRCSPMKGHSHVYWYRQLPEEGLKFMVYLQKENIIDESGMPKERFSAEFPKEGPSILRIQQVVRGDSAAYFCASSPGQQGGYTFGSGTRLTVV.

This clone was observed once. V and J are TRBV6-1 and TRBJ1-1, with D possibly being TRBD1 (5 bases). With 8 bases removed from V and 6 bases from J, the gap between germline ends came to 10 bases. CDR1 is MNHNS and CDR2 is SASEGT in the germline V gene. The CDR3 is made up of 11 amino acids. CDR3 bases: TGTGCCAGCCAGGGTTGGGCTGAAGCTTTCTTT. It is translated as CASQGWAEAFF.

The V gene is TRBV6-6, the J gene TRBJ1-3, with 7 bases fitting TRBD1. The V gene end was trimmed by 4 bases and the J gene end by 7 bases; junction bases not matched to a gene: 10. Germline V CDR1 and CDR2: MNHNY, SVGAGI (reference sequence). The CDR3 has 15 amino acids. CDR3 in amino acids: CASSSEQGFRNTIYF. CDR3 DNA sequence: TGTGCCAGCAGTTCGGAACAGGGGTTTCGGAACACCATATATTTT.

This sequence joins TRBV5-1 and TRBJ2-2, with 7 bases matching TRBD1. This CDR3 has 17 residues. Germline CDR1 SGHRS, CDR2 YFSETQ. V trimming: 3 bases; J trimming: 4 bases; junction bases outside the gene matches: 12. Here the CDR3 reads CASSWAPGQSGTGELFF. CDR3 sequence (DNA): TGCGCCAGCAGCTGGGCGCCGGGACAGTCGGGCACCGGGGAGCTGTTTTTT. Full variable domain (missing parts from reference TRBV5-1 and TRBJ2-2): KAGVTQTPRYLIKTRGQQVTLSCSPISGHRSVSWYQQTPGQGLQFLFEYFSETQRNKGNFPGRFSGRQFSNSRSEMNVSTLELGDSALYLCASSWAPGQSGTGELFFGEGSRLTVL.

This chain uses TRBV30 with TRBJ2-1, with D perhaps matching TRBD2 (6 bases). The CDR3 length is 15 residues. Trimming removed 5 bases from V and 0 bases from J, with 14 bases in between. Germline V CDR1 and CDR2: GTSNPN, SVGIG (reference sequence). The CDR3 is CAWGTWTSSYNEQFF. In DNA, the CDR3 is TGTGCCTGGGGGACTTGGACAAGCTCCTACAATGAGCAGTTCTTC.

This chain links TRBV18 with TRBJ2-5; 8 positions match TRBD1. This CDR3 is built from 13 residues. V gave up 4 bases and J gave up 3 bases; unmatched junction bases: 1. Germline V gives CDR1 KGHSH, CDR2 LQKENI. The CDR3 loop reads CASSRGQEETQYF. The CDR3 nucleotides read TGTGCCAGCTCACGGGGACAGGAAGAGACCCAGTACTTC.

The chain employs TRBV28 and TRBJ1-3; no clear D. The CDR3 is 14 residues long. The ends were cut back, 6 bases at V and 9 bases at J, with 18 bases in the middle. CDR1 is MDHEN and CDR2 is SYDVKM in the germline V gene. CDR3 coding DNA: TGTGCCAGCAGCCTGACCCCACCCAAAGGCACCATATATTTT. Its protein is CASSLTPPKGTIYF.

The chain uses TRBV7-3 and TRBJ2-2; D is unclear. The CDR3 is 13 amino acids. V lost 5 bases to trimming and J lost 8 bases, with 12 bases between them. From germline, CDR1 is SGHTA and CDR2 FQGTGA. This CDR3 is CASSPANAGELFF. CDR3 nucleotide sequence: TGTGCCAGCAGCCCCGCGAATGCAGGGGAGCTGTTTTTT.

This clone has only a few counts. DNA of the CDR3: TGTGCCAGCAGTTACGCCGGACAGAACACTGAAGCTTTCTTT. It translates to CASSYAGQNTEAFF. The chain links TRBV6-5 to TRBJ1-1, with a possible D match to TRBD1 (5 bases). V dropped 2 bases and J dropped 1 base, with 8 bases sitting between them. The CDR3 is 14 amino acids. The germline gives CDR1 MNHEY, CDR2 SVGAGI.